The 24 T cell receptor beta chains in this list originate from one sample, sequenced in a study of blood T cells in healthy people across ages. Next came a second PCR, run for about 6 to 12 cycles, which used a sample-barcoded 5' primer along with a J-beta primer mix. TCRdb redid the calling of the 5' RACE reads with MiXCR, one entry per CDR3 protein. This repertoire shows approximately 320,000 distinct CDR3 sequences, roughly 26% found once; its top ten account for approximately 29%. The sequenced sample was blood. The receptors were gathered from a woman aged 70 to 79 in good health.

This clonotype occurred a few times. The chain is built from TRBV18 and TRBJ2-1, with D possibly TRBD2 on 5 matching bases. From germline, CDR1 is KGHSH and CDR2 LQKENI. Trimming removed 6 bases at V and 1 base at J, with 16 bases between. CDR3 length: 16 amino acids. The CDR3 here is CASSPPRTASYNEQFF. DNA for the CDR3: TGTGCCAGCTCTCCCCCCAGGACTGCTTCCTACAATGAGCAGTTCTTC.

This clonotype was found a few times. The CDR3 nucleotides are TGTGCCATCCACCCGGGACAGGGATGGAATGAGCAGTTCTTC. This sequence encodes CAIHPGQGWNEQFF. This chain links TRBV27 with TRBJ2-1; TRBD1 matches at 9 bases. Germline V gives CDR1 MNHEY, CDR2 SMNVEV (reference sequence). This CDR3 is built from 14 residues. V shed 10 bases and J 7 bases; nucleotides not matched to a gene: 11.

DNA for the CDR3: TGTGCCAGCAGAAACGGACAGGTTCGAGCCAATCAGCCCCAGCATTTT. Translating gives CASRNGQVRANQPQHF. The chain carries TRBV6-1 and TRBJ1-5, with TRBD1 matching 7 bases. The CDR3 has 16 residues. Trimming took 6 bases from V and 3 from J; bases not matched to a gene: 11. Germline CDR1 and CDR2: MNHNS and SASEGT.

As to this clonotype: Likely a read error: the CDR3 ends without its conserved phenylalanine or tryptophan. The CDR3 nucleotides are TGCAGTGCCCCGAACCGAGCAGGGAGAACTGAAGCTTTCCTT. Amino acids: CSAPNRAGRTEAFL. This rearrangement joins TRBV20-1 to TRBJ1-1; TRBD1 is a possible D gene (5 bases). Trimming pared 6 bases from V and 5 bases from J, leaving 19 bases between. The CDR3 covers 14 residues. Per the germline V gene, CDR1 is DFQATT and CDR2 is SNEGSKA (reference sequence).

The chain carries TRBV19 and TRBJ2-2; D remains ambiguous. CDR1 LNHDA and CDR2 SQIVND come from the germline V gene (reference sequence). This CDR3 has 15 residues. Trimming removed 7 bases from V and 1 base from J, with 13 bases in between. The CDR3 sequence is CASMFGQMNTGELFF. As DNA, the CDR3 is TGTGCCAGTATGTTCGGGCAGATGAACACCGGGGAGCTGTTTTTT.

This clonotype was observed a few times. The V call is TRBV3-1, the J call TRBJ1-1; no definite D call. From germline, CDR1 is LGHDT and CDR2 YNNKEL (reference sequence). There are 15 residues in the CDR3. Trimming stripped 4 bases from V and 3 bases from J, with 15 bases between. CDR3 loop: CASSPGPGLYTEAFF. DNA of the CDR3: TGTGCCAGCAGCCCCGGGCCTGGGTTATACACTGAAGCTTTCTTT.

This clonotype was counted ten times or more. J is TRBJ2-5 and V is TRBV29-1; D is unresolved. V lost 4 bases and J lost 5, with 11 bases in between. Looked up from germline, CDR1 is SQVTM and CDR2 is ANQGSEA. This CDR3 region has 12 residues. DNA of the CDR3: TGCAGCGTTGGGACCGACGGGGAGACCCAGTACTTC. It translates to CSVGTDGETQYF.

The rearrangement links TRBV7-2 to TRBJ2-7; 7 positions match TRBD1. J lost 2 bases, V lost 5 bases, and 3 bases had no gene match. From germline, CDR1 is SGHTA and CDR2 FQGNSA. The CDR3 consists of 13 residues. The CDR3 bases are TGTGCCAGCAGCGACAGGGCCGCCTACGAGCAGTACTTC. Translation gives CASSDRAAYEQYF.

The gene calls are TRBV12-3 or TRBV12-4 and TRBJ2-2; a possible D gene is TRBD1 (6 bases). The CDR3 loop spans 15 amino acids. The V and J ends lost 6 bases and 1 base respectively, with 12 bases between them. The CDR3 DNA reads TGTGCCAGCAGCTCCCCGGGACAGAACACCGGGGAGCTGTTTTTT. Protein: CASSSPGQNTGELFF.

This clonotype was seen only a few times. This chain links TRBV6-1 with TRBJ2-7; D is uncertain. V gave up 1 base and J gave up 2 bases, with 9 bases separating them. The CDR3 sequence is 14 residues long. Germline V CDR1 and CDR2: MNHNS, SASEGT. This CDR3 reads CASSEDLGTYEQYF. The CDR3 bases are TGTGCCAGCAGTGAAGATCTGGGAACCTACGAGCAGTACTTC.

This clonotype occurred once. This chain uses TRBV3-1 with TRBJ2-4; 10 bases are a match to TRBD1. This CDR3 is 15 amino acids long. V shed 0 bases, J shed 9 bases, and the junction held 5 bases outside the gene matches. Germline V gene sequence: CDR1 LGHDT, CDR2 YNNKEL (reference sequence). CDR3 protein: CASSQDATGGGIQYF. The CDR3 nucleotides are TGTGCCAGCAGCCAAGATGCGACAGGGGGCGGCATTCAGTACTTC.

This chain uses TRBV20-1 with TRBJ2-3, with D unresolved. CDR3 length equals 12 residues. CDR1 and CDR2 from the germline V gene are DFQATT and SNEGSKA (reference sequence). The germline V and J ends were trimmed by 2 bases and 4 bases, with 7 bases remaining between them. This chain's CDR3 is CSARPGADTQYF. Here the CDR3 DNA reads TGCAGTGCTAGACCTGGCGCAGATACGCAGTATTTT.

The CDR3 nucleotides are TGTGCCACCAGCAGAGCCCTCCACAATGAGCAGTTCTTC. It codes for CATSRALHNEQFF. This chain links TRBV15 with TRBJ2-1; D gene unclear. From germline, CDR1 is LNHNV and CDR2 YYDKDF (reference sequence). V was shortened by 1 base and J by 5 bases, with 6 bases between the two germline ends. The CDR3 extends over 13 amino acids.

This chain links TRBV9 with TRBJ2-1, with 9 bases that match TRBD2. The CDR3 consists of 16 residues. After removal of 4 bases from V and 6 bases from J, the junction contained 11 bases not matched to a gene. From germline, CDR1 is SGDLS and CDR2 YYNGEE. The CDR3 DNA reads TGTGCCAGCAGCTCCTGGGGGGCGGGAGGGCCCAATGAGCAGTTCTTC. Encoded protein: CASSSWGAGGPNEQFF.

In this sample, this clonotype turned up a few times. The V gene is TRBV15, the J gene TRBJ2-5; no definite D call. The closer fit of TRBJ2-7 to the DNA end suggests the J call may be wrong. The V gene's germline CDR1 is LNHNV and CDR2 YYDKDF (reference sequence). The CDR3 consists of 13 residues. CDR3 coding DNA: TGTGCCACCAGCAGGAGCAGCCTCTACGAGCAGTACTTC. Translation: CATSRSSLYEQYF.

The CDR3 nucleotides are TGTGCCAGCAGCCGTAGCGGGAGGGGCCCCTATGAGCAGTTCTTC. Protein sequence: CASSRSGRGPYEQFF. This rearrangement joins TRBV12-3 or TRBV12-4 to TRBJ2-1; 11 nucleotides line up with TRBD2. The CDR3 extends over 15 amino acids. The J segment lost 8 bases and the V segment lost 6 bases, leaving 9 bases of the junction unmatched.

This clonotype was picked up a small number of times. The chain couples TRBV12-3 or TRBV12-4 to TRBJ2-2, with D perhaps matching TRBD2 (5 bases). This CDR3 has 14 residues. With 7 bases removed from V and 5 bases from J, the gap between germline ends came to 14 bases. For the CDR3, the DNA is TGTGCCAGCACCTTAACTAGTTTGACCGGGGAGCTGTTTTTT. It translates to CASTLTSLTGELFF.

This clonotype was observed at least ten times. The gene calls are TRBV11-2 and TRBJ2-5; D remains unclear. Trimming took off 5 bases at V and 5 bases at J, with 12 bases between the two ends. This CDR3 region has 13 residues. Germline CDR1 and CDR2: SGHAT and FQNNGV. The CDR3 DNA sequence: TGTGCCAGCAGCCCGGGTCCTAAGGAGACCCAGTACTTC. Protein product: CASSPGPKETQYF.

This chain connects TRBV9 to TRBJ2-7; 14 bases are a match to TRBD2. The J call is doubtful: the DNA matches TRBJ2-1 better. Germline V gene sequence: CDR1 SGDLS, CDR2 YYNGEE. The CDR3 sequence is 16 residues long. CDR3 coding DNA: TGTGCCAGCAGCTTAACCGGGACTAGCGGGAGTGGTGAGCAGTTCTTC. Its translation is CASSLTGTSGSGEQFF.

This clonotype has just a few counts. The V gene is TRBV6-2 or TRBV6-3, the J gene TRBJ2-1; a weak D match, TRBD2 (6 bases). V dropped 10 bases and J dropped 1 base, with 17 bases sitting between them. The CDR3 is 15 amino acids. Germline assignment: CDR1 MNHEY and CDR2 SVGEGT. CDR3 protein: CATSSSGLSYNEQFF. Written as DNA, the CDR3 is TGTGCCACATCCTCCTCGGGACTTTCCTACAATGAGCAGTTCTTC.

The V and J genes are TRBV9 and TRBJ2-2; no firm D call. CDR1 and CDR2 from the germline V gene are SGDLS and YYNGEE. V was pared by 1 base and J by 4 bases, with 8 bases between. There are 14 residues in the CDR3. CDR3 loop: CASSVQGGTGELFF. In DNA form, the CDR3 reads TGTGCCAGCAGCGTACAAGGTGGCACCGGGGAGCTGTTTTTT.

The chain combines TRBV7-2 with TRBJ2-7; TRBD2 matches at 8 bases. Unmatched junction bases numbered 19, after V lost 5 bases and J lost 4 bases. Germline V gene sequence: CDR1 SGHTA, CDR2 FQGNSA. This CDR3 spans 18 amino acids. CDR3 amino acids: CASSPRVRTAGAGYEQYF. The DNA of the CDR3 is TGTGCCAGCAGCCCGAGAGTTCGAACAGCGGGAGCGGGGTACGAGCAGTACTTC.

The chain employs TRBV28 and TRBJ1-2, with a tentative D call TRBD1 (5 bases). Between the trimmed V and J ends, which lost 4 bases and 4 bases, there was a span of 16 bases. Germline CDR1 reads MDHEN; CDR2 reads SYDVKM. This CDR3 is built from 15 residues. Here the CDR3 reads CASSSQGLDRYGYTF. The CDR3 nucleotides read TGTGCCAGCAGTTCCCAGGGACTTGATCGCTATGGCTACACCTTC.

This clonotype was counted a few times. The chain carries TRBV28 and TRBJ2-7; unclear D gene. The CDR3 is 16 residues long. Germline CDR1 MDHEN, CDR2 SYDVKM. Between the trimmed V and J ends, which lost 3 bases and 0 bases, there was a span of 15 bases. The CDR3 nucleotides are TGTGCCAGCAGTTTGGCTACTACGGCAGGCTCCTACGAGCAGTACTTC. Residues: CASSLATTAGSYEQYF.